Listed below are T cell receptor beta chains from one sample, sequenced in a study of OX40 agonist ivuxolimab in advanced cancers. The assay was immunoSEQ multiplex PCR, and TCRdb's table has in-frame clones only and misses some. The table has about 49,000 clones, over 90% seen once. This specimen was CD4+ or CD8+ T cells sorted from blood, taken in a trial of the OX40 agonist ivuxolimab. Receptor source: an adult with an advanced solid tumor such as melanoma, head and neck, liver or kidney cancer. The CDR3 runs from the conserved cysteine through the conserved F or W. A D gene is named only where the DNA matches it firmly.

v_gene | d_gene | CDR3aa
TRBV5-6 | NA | CASSWGGLDTEAFF
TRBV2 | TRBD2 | CASSPSGRAAYEQYF
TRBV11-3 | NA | CASSRWPRELGDEQYF
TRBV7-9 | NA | CASSPDWETQYF
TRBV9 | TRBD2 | CASSVEGLAASTDTQYF
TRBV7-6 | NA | CASSFGGVMVSYGYTF
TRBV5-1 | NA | CASSLGRRSYEQYF
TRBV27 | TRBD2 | CASGLAGAISTDTQYF
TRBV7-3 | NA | CARTGGQYF
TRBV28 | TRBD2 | CASPSQGGETQYF
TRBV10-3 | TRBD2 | CAISPTSGPAYEQYF
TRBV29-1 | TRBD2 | CSGGLAIQETQYF
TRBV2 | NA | CASSDWGLQETQYF
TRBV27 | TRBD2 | CASSLGTSGTNEQFF
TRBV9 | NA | CASSVGGGPSSYEQYF
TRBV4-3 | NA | CASSQDQGHSYNEQFF
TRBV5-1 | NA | CASSPGLINTEAFF
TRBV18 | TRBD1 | CASSPPRTGGAVSTDTQYF
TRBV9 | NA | CASSRGTAGNYGYTF
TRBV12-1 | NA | CASFPGLAGFRSHNEQFF
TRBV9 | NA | CASSPPGRGSNEQYF
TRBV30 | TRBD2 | CAWRVAGLSSYEQYF
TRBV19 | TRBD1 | CASREAGTGNTEAFF
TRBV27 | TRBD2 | CASSPSGISYEQYF
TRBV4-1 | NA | CASSQEGGSGFYEQYF
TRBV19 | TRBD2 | CASRTGTSGNEQFF
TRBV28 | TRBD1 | CASRARTGWGINQPQHF
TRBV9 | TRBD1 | CASSPWDRVHEQYF
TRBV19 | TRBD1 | CASSSTTGTEAFF
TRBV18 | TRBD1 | CASSLEQGLTEAFF
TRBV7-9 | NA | CASSRVEQMVTDTQYF
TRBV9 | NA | CASSEIRDDGYTF
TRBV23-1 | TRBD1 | CASSPCPRDSGNYGYTF
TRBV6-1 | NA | CASTEGNTGELFF